Shown below are 5 T cell receptor gamma chains from a single sample sequenced in a study of Vδ1+ human thymocytes. Findings and limits, study-wide: Highly polyclonal TRG and TRD repertoires with Gaussian CDR3 length distributions appeared in thymus.

These TCRs are of unknown antigen specificity. The template was reverse-transcribed extracted RNA. CDR3 amplicons came from multiplex PCR with pooled V-gene forward and constant-region reverse primers. TCRdb re-analyzed the multiplex PCR reads via CATT. Seen here are tens of thousands of gamma-chain clones, more than 15% observed once, and the top ten hold about 1.9%. The sample was Vdelta1+ gamma-delta thymocytes from the thymus. Subset reported: FACS-sorted CD3+ TCRalphabeta- TCRVdelta1+ TCRVdelta2- thymocytes. The source is a boy under three years old who had congenital heart surgery.

There are a few counts of this clone. The rearrangement links TRGV9 to TRGJP1. This CDR3 contains 13 residues. Looked up from germline, CDR1 is GITISATS and CDR2 is ISYDGTV (reference sequence). The junction had 4 bases not matched to a gene; V was cut back by 5 bases and J by 4 bases. CDR3 protein: CALWVNTGWFKIF. As DNA, the CDR3 is TGTGCCTTGTGGGTGAACACTGGTTGGTTCAAGATATTT.

On this clone: Other DNA sequences in this sample translate to the same CDR3. The chain combines TRGV9 with TRGJ1 or TRGJ2. Trimming removed 3 bases from V and 1 base from J; junction bases left unmatched: 6. CDR1 is GITISATS and CDR2 is ISYDGTV in the germline V gene (reference sequence). This CDR3 spans 14 amino acids. DNA of the CDR3: TGTGCCTTGTGGGAGCTACCAAATTATTATAAGAAACTCTTT. It encodes CALWELPNYYKKLF.

This clone occurred a few times. A much larger clonotype is one base distant, so this may be a read error. Other DNA sequences in this specimen translate into the identical CDR3. This rearrangement joins TRGV5 to TRGJ1 or TRGJ2. V shed 0 bases, J shed 6 bases, and the junction held 5 bases outside the gene matches. The germline V gene has CDR1 VINAFY and CDR2 YDVSNSKD. The CDR3 runs to 13 residues. The CDR3 sequence: CATWDRRCYKKLF. DNA of the CDR3: TGTGCCACCTGGGACAGGCGATGTTATAAGAAACTCTTT.

This clone was recorded a few times. Other DNA sequences in this sample translate to the same CDR3. The rearrangement links TRGV9 to TRGJP. The CDR3 spans 15 residues. V dropped 0 bases and J dropped 9; count of bases not matched to a gene: 2. In germline, CDR1 is GITISATS, CDR2 ISYDGTV (reference sequence). This CDR3 is CALWEVGLGKKIKVF. The DNA for the CDR3 is TGTGCCTTGTGGGAGGTGGGGTTGGGCAAAAAAATCAAGGTATTT.

This clone was counted a few times. The rearrangement joins TRGV9 to TRGJ1 or TRGJ2. CDR1 is GITISATS and CDR2 is ISYDGTV in the germline V gene (reference sequence). V lost 3 bases and J lost 5; bases outside the gene matches: 13. CDR3 length: 15 residues. Here the CDR3 reads CALWEPRPWDYKKLF. In DNA, the CDR3 is TGTGCCTTGTGGGAGCCACGTCCCTGGGATTATAAGAAACTCTTT.